The 17 T cell receptor beta chains listed next were all sequenced from one sample in a study of CD8 T cells in ankylosing spondylitis. Study-wide findings and caveats: One TCR beta motif, made up of several highly homologous variants, appeared characteristic of ankylosing spondylitis blood.

Their cognate antigens are unknown. TCRdb passed the 5' RACE reads through MiXCR, listing each CDR3 protein once. This sample has roughly 490,000 distinct CDR3 sequences; roughly 5.3% occur once, and the top ten carry around 3.5%. Sequences were obtained from blood, either unsorted or a sorted T cell fraction (not recorded which). The receptors come from a male donor with ankylosing spondylitis.

The sample holds a few counts of this clonotype. This sequence joins TRBV4-3 and TRBJ2-7; D may match TRBD1 or TRBD2 (5 bases each). Germline lookup yields CDR1 LGHNA and CDR2 YSLEER. V was pared by 3 bases and J by 0 bases, with 12 bases between. This CDR3 region has 15 residues. The CDR3 here is CASSHGTASSYEQYF. The CDR3 DNA reads TGCGCCAGCAGCCACGGGACGGCTAGCTCCTACGAGCAGTACTTC.

V gene TRBV6-1 combines with J gene TRBJ1-1, with D perhaps matching TRBD1 (6 bases). Trimming shortened V by 6 bases and J by 8 bases, and 22 bases separated the two germline ends. The CDR3 consists of 15 residues. Looked up from germline, CDR1 is MNHNS and CDR2 is SASEGT. CDR3 region: CASRDPGHGNKEAFF. Written as DNA, the CDR3 is TGTGCCAGCAGAGATCCGGGACATGGAAACAAGGAAGCTTTCTTT.

This clonotype was seen at least ten times. The chain joins TRBV12-3 or TRBV12-4 to TRBJ1-2, with 7 bases aligning to TRBD1. The CDR3 contains 13 residues. J lost 4 bases, V lost 4 bases, and 3 bases had no gene match. The CDR3 spells CASSSRQGYGYTF. The CDR3 bases are TGTGCCAGCAGTTCCCGACAGGGCTATGGCTACACCTTC.

This clonotype has ten or more counts. V is TRBV20-1 and J is TRBJ2-7; 12 bases map to TRBD2. Losses at the gene ends were 0 bases for V and 6 bases for J; bases not matched to a gene: 6. The CDR3 runs 15 residues. Germline V gives CDR1 DFQATT, CDR2 SNEGSKA (reference sequence). This chain's CDR3 is CSARDRLAGVREQYF. CDR3 DNA sequence: TGCAGTGCTAGAGATCGACTAGCGGGAGTTCGCGAGCAGTACTTC.

This clonotype was seen many times. The chain combines TRBV7-9 with TRBJ2-7; 8 positions match TRBD2. The CDR3 runs 15 residues. Germline V lookup: CDR1 SEHNR, CDR2 FQNEAQ (reference sequence). Trimming removed 1 base from V and 8 bases from J; junction bases left unmatched: 10. CDR3 DNA sequence: TGTGCCAGCAGCTTAGACGGGGGGGGCGCTATGAAGCAGTACTTC. Translating it yields CASSLDGGGAMKQYF.

This clonotype has only a few counts. The chain uses TRBV7-2 and TRBJ1-5; 9 nucleotides match TRBD1. Germline loops: CDR1 SGHTA, CDR2 FQGNSA. The CDR3 spans 17 residues. The ends lost 1 base at V and 3 bases at J; junction bases unmatched: 7. The chain's CDR3 is CASSLVGDRDYNQPQHF. CDR3 coding DNA: TGTGCCAGCAGCTTAGTCGGGGACAGGGACTACAATCAGCCCCAGCATTTT.

In this sample, this clonotype turned up many times. CDR3 coding DNA: TGTGCCAGCAGTTTTAATGGGCGGAGAGTCGGCTACACCTTC. This sequence encodes CASSFNGRRVGYTF. V gene TRBV27 combines with J gene TRBJ1-2; D not resolved. The CDR3 is 14 amino acids. Germline V CDR1 and CDR2: MNHEY, SMNVEV (reference sequence). Between the trimmed V and J ends, which lost 3 bases and 8 bases, there was a span of 16 bases.

This clonotype appeared many times. The rearrangement uses TRBV19 and TRBJ1-5; no firm D call. Trimming shortened V by 6 bases and J by 3 bases, and 6 bases separated the two germline ends. This CDR3 spans 12 amino acids. Germline V gene data show CDR1 as LNHDA and CDR2 as SQIVND (reference sequence). CDR3 amino acids: CASRGPNQPQHF. In DNA, the CDR3 is TGTGCCAGTAGAGGGCCCAATCAGCCCCAGCATTTT. Looking up the rest from reference TRBV19 and TRBJ1-5 gives the full variable domain: DGGITQSPKYLFRKEGQNVTLSCEQNLNHDAMYWYRQDPGQGLRLIYYSQIVNDFQKGDIAEGYSVSREKKESFPLTVTSAQKNPTAFYLCASRGPNQPQHFGDGTRLSIL.

With regard to this clonotype: A read error is possible here, since a much larger clone lies one base away. The chain recombines TRBV5-1 with TRBJ2-4; no firm D call. The CDR3 has 14 residues. Germline V gene data show CDR1 as SGHRS and CDR2 as YFSETQ. V lost 1 base, J lost 2 bases, and 7 bases lay in between. The CDR3 nucleotides are TGCGCCAGCAGCTTGAGATGGACCAAAAACATTCAGTACTTC. The encoded protein is CASSLRWTKNIQYF.

In its sample, this clonotype was seen many times. The rearrangement uses TRBV4-3 and TRBJ1-6; 7 positions agree with TRBD1. Germline trimming cut 5 bases from V and 10 bases from J; bases unmatched to any gene: 14. Germline V lookup: CDR1 LGHNA, CDR2 YSLEER. CDR3 size: 16 residues. CDR3 sequence: CASSYTTGAPPSPLHF. The CDR3 DNA follows: TGCGCCAGCAGCTACACAACAGGGGCTCCCCCATCACCCCTCCACTTT.

This clonotype was recorded many times. This sequence joins TRBV6-4 and TRBJ2-3; TRBD1 agrees at 8 bases. The germline CDR1 and CDR2 sequences are MRHNA and SNTAGT. The J segment lost 8 bases and the V segment lost 10 bases, leaving 11 bases of the junction unmatched. This CDR3 is 13 amino acids long. The CDR3 DNA is TGTGCCACCCAGGACAGGGTCGGGGGTACGCAGTATTTT. It yields the protein CATQDRVGGTQYF.

This clonotype was counted at least ten times. J is TRBJ2-5 and V is TRBV28; possibly TRBD1 or TRBD2 for D (6 bases each). The CDR3 spans 13 residues. Trimming stripped 6 bases from V and 4 bases from J, with 12 bases between. Per the germline V gene, CDR1 is MDHEN and CDR2 is SYDVKM. CDR3 nucleotides: TGTGCCAGCAGACCCGGGGGCACAGAGACCCAGTACTTC. Translation: CASRPGGTETQYF.

This clonotype came up many times. The J gene is TRBJ2-1, the V gene TRBV12-3 or TRBV12-4; maybe TRBD1 (6 bases). The CDR3 spans 15 residues. The V end lost 6 bases, the J end lost 4 bases, and 16 bases lay between the germline ends. DNA for the CDR3: TGTGCCAGCAGCCTTCGTGGACAGCTATACAATGAGCAGTTCTTC. Translation gives CASSLRGQLYNEQFF.

This clonotype was observed many times. The gene calls are TRBV5-1 and TRBJ2-7; 7 bases are shared with TRBD1. This CDR3 is built from 13 residues. Trimming cost V 2 bases and J 3 bases; bases outside gene matches: 2. Per germline, CDR1 SGHRS and CDR2 YFSETQ. For the CDR3, the DNA is TGCGCCAGCAGCTTCGGGACAGACTACGAGCAGTACTTC. As protein: CASSFGTDYEQYF. Drawing the rest from reference TRBV5-1 and TRBJ2-7, the complete variable domain is KAGVTQTPRYLIKTRGQQVTLSCSPISGHRSVSWYQQTPGQGLQFLFEYFSETQRNKGNFPGRFSGRQFSNSRSEMNVSTLELGDSALYLCASSFGTDYEQYFGPGTRLTVT.

The sample holds many counts of this clonotype. This sequence joins TRBV6-1 and TRBJ1-5; TRBD1 agrees at 7 bases. Germline V lookup: CDR1 MNHNS, CDR2 SASEGT. This CDR3 has 16 residues. Trimming removed 6 bases from V and 0 bases from J; junction bases left unmatched: 8. CDR3 DNA sequence: TGTGCCAGCAGCCCCGGGACAGCCTTTAGCAATCAGCCCCAGCATTTT. It encodes CASSPGTAFSNQPQHF.

The rearrangement links TRBV24-1 to TRBJ2-1, with D unclear. This CDR3 comprises 12 residues. V was cut by 4 bases and J by 9 bases, with 9 bases left in between. The V gene's germline CDR1 is KGHDR and CDR2 SFDVKD. The CDR3 DNA sequence: TGTGCCACCAGTGAACGAGACACTGAGCAGTTCTTC. Translation: CATSERDTEQFF.

The table lists this clonotype with many counts. This chain connects TRBV5-1 to TRBJ2-7; no firm D call. Trimming removed 1 base at V and 0 bases at J, with 11 bases between. CDR3 length equals 15 residues. Germline loops: CDR1 SGHRS, CDR2 YFSETQ. This chain's CDR3 is CASSLLIGVSYEQYF. The CDR3 DNA is TGCGCCAGCAGCTTGTTAATTGGGGTCTCCTACGAGCAGTACTTC.